These 29 T cell receptor beta chains were all obtained from the same sample, sequenced in a study of blood T cell repertoires in COVID-19. Measured with immunoSEQ multiplex PCR; TCRdb has only the in-frame clones, and not every one. The profile shows tens of thousands of clones, about 87% of them singletons. The sequenced sample was peripheral blood. The receptor set was obtained from a man aged 50 or older with active COVID-19.

V usage is TRBV24-1 and J usage is TRBJ2-3, with no clear D. Trimming took 4 bases from V and 0 from J, leaving 7 bases between them. The germline V gene has CDR1 KGHDR and CDR2 SFDVKD. This CDR3 comprises 14 residues. The CDR3, as DNA: TGTGCCACCAGTGAAACCGGGAGCACAGATACGCAGTATTTT. Translating gives CATSETGSTDTQYF.

The chain couples TRBV28 to TRBJ2-3; D may be TRBD1 (6 bases). Trimming left V 4 bases short and J 2 bases short, with 19 bases between. This CDR3 has 17 residues. Germline loops: CDR1 MDHEN, CDR2 SYDVKM. The CDR3 DNA follows: TGTGCCAGCAGTTATATCCCCAGGACAGAGGACACAGATACGCAGTATTTT. Amino acids: CASSYIPRTEDTDTQYF.

The chain couples TRBV28 to TRBJ2-7; weak D call: TRBD2 (6 bases). The germline gives CDR1 MDHEN, CDR2 SYDVKM. The CDR3 extends over 15 amino acids. Trimming stripped 6 bases from V and 5 bases from J, with 20 bases between. The CDR3 DNA reads as TGTGCCAGCAGCCCCACAACCCCTAGCGTCCACGAGCAGTACTTC. Its protein product is CASSPTTPSVHEQYF.

The CDR3 DNA reads TGTGCCAGCTCAACATCGGGACAGCGCAATCAGCCCCAGCATTTT. As protein: CASSTSGQRNQPQHF. The V and J genes are TRBV18 and TRBJ1-5; 7 positions agree with TRBD1. The CDR3 runs to 15 residues. Losses at the gene ends were 5 bases for V and 2 bases for J; bases not matched to a gene: 6. The germline V gene has CDR1 KGHSH and CDR2 LQKENI.

V gene TRBV30 combines with J gene TRBJ2-3, with TRBD1 matching 7 bases. The ends lost 5 bases at V and 0 bases at J; junction bases unmatched: 2. CDR1 and CDR2 from the germline V gene are GTSNPN and SVGIG (reference sequence). The CDR3 consists of 13 residues. The CDR3 nucleotides are TGTGCCTGGGACAGGGCTAGCACAGATACGCAGTATTTT. Protein product: CAWDRASTDTQYF. Full variable domain (rest looked up from reference TRBV30 and TRBJ2-3): SQTIHQWPATLVQPVGSPLSLECTVEGTSNPNLYWYRQAAGRGLQLLFYSVGIGQISSEVPQNLSASRPQDRQFILSSKKLLLSDSGFYLCAWDRASTDTQYFGPGTRLTVL.

V usage is TRBV15 and J usage is TRBJ1-1, with 12 bases identical to TRBD1. V lost 5 bases and J lost 5; bases outside the gene matches: 15. There are 18 residues in the CDR3. The germline V gene encodes CDR1 LNHNV and CDR2 YYDKDF (reference sequence). The CDR3 loop is CATSPDIGDRGLRTEAFF. The CDR3, as DNA: TGTGCCACCAGCCCAGATATAGGGGACAGGGGGCTGAGGACTGAAGCTTTCTTT.

This clone was detected only once. The chain joins TRBV18 to TRBJ2-1; 8 bases agree with TRBD1. Germline-derived CDR1 and CDR2 are KGHSH and LQKENI. J gave up 7 bases and V 3 bases, and 5 bases lay outside the gene matches. CDR3 size: 14 residues. CDR3 sequence: CASSPDRVYNEQFF. For the CDR3, the DNA is TGTGCCAGCTCACCGGACAGGGTGTATAATGAGCAGTTCTTC.

V and J are TRBV24-1 and TRBJ2-7; 9 positions match TRBD2. The germline CDR1 and CDR2 sequences are KGHDR and SFDVKD. The V gene end was trimmed by 2 bases and the J gene end by 3 bases; junction bases not matched to a gene: 7. This CDR3 spans 16 amino acids. CDR3 protein: CATSDSGIAGDYEQYF. The CDR3 DNA follows: TGTGCCACCAGTGATTCGGGAATAGCGGGAGACTACGAGCAGTACTTC.

The chain joins TRBV7-2 to TRBJ2-2, with D possibly TRBD1 on 5 matching bases. The CDR3 runs to 15 residues. Germline CDR1 reads SGHTA; CDR2 reads FQGNSA. V dropped 0 bases and J dropped 2 bases, with 7 bases sitting between them. The CDR3 region has the DNA TGTGCCAGCAGCTTAGCAGGGGTTAACACCGGGGAGCTGTTTTTT. Encoded protein: CASSLAGVNTGELFF.

This chain joins TRBV5-4 and TRBJ1-5; 8 bases are a match to TRBD1. V was pared by 4 bases and J by 3 bases, with 6 bases of the junction left unmatched. The CDR3 totals 15 residues. Germline values: CDR1 SGHNT, CDR2 YYREEE (reference sequence). The CDR3 reads CASSRGQGDNQPQHF. The CDR3 DNA follows: TGTGCCAGCAGCCGAGGACAGGGCGACAATCAGCCCCAGCATTTT.

The rearrangement uses TRBV18 and TRBJ2-5; a possible D gene is TRBD2 (6 bases). The CDR3 covers 15 residues. From germline, CDR1 is KGHSH and CDR2 LQKENI. The germline V and J ends were trimmed by 3 bases and 0 bases, with 11 bases remaining between them. This CDR3 reads CASSPAGLYQETQYF. Written as DNA, the CDR3 is TGTGCCAGCTCACCCGCGGGACTGTACCAAGAGACCCAGTACTTC.

This clone was detected only once. J is TRBJ2-2 and V is TRBV6-2 or TRBV6-3; D is unclear. This CDR3 comprises 14 residues. CDR1 and CDR2 from the germline V gene are MNHEY and SVGEGT. Trimming cost V 2 bases and J 1 base, with 5 bases left between them. The CDR3 nucleotides read TGTGCCAGCAGTTACCGAGTGAACACCGGGGAGCTGTTTTTT. This sequence encodes CASSYRVNTGELFF.

In its sample, this clone was seen once. The chain couples TRBV5-1 to TRBJ2-7; D perhaps matches TRBD1 (5 bases). The CDR3 covers 16 residues. Trimming cost V 0 bases and J 4 bases, with 17 bases left between them. From germline, CDR1 is SGHRS and CDR2 YFSETQ. Here the CDR3 DNA reads TGCGCCAGCAGCTTGGATGGGGCCGCAAAAGTATACGAGCAGTACTTC. This sequence encodes CASSLDGAAKVYEQYF.

The rearrangement uses TRBV5-6 and TRBJ2-1; D may be TRBD1 (6 bases). The length of the CDR3 is 15 residues. The V and J ends lost 2 bases and 0 bases respectively, with 9 bases between them. From germline, CDR1 is SGHDT and CDR2 YYEEEE. CDR3 sequence (DNA): TGTGCCAGCAGCTTTCCGGACAGCTCCTACAATGAGCAGTTCTTC. Its protein is CASSFPDSSYNEQFF. Full variable domain (outside the CDR3, taken from reference TRBV5-6 and TRBJ2-1): DAGVTQSPTHLIKTRGQQVTLRCSPKSGHDTVSWYQQALGQGPQFIFQYYEEEERQRGNFPDRFSGHQFPNYSSELNVNALLLGDSALYLCASSFPDSSYNEQFFGPGTRLTVL.

The rearrangement uses TRBV10-3 and TRBJ2-1, with TRBD2 matching 10 bases. This CDR3 contains 17 residues. In germline, CDR1 is ENHRY, CDR2 SYGVKD. Trimming took 6 bases from V and 1 from J; bases not matched to a gene: 9. CDR3 nucleotide sequence: TGTGCCATCAGCGCCGTACTAGCGGGAATGTCCTACAATGAGCAGTTCTTC. Translated: CAISAVLAGMSYNEQFF.

The chain uses TRBV4-2 and TRBJ2-3; the match to TRBD2 covers 11 bases. The trim removed 7 bases at V and 4 bases at J, leaving 13 bases unmatched. The CDR3 has 17 residues. Looked up from germline, CDR1 is LGHNA and CDR2 is YNFKEQ. The CDR3 region is CASTPSHSGGGADTQYF. CDR3 DNA sequence: TGTGCCAGCACCCCAAGTCATAGCGGGGGGGGAGCAGATACGCAGTATTTT.

The rearrangement uses TRBV9 and TRBJ1-3; D gene unclear. The germline V gene encodes CDR1 SGDLS and CDR2 YYNGEE. V lost 0 bases and J 0 bases, leaving 10 bases between the germline ends. The CDR3 is made up of 16 amino acids. CDR3 in DNA: TGTGCCAGCAGCGTAGGCCAGGCCAACTCTGGAAACACCATATATTTT. Amino acids: CASSVGQANSGNTIYF.

The chain couples TRBV21-1 to TRBJ1-3. TRBV21-1 is given as a pseudogene. The CDR3 spans 16 residues. CDR3 in amino acids: CASSKSLVSSGNTIYF. The CDR3 DNA follows: TGTGCCAGCAGCAAATCTCTTGTCTCCTCTGGAAACACCATATATTTT.

The chain carries TRBV19 and TRBJ2-3, with TRBD2 identical over 8 bases. CDR1 and CDR2 (germline): LNHDA, SQIVND (reference sequence). The CDR3 has 15 residues. V was pared by 3 bases and J by 1 base, with 3 bases of the junction left unmatched. The CDR3 DNA is TGTGCCAGTAGTATCGGGGGGGGTGGCACAGATACGCAGTATTTT. Encoded protein: CASSIGGGGTDTQYF. The full variable domain, completed using reference TRBV19 and TRBJ2-3, is DGGITQSPKYLFRKEGQNVTLSCEQNLNHDAMYWYRQDPGQGLRLIYYSQIVNDFQKGDIAEGYSVSREKKESFPLTVTSAQKNPTAFYLCASSIGGGGTDTQYFGPGTRLTVL.

The chain is built from TRBV4-2 and TRBJ2-3; 9 bases agree with TRBD2. After removal of 1 base from V and 5 bases from J, the junction contained 7 bases not matched to a gene. This CDR3 has 16 amino acids. The germline CDR1 and CDR2 sequences are LGHNA and YNFKEQ. The CDR3 region is CASSQARAGGQDTQYF. The CDR3 DNA sequence: TGTGCCAGCAGCCAAGCTCGGGCGGGGGGGCAAGATACGCAGTATTTT.

The chain links TRBV9 to TRBJ1-1; 10 positions match TRBD1. V lost 4 bases to trimming and J lost 0 bases; unmatched junction nucleotides: 15. From germline, CDR1 is SGDLS and CDR2 YYNGEE. This CDR3 is 19 amino acids long. The CDR3, as DNA: TGTGCCAGCAGCCCTACCAGACAGGGGGCGAGCCTCATGAACACTGAAGCTTTCTTT. Translation: CASSPTRQGASLMNTEAFF.

The rearrangement joins TRBV6-5 to TRBJ1-3; 7 nucleotides line up with TRBD1. Germline assignment: CDR1 MNHEY and CDR2 SVGAGI. The trim removed 6 bases at V and 8 bases at J, leaving 7 bases unmatched. CDR3 size: 13 residues. For the CDR3, the DNA is TGTGCCAGCAGACCTAATAGGGGGCACACCATATATTTT. This encodes CASRPNRGHTIYF.

This clone was counted only a few times. The chain couples TRBV6-6 to TRBJ1-2; D gene ambiguous. This CDR3 has 13 residues. Germline CDR1 reads MNHNY; CDR2 reads SVGAGI (reference sequence). The V and J ends lost 6 bases and 3 bases respectively, with 11 bases between them. The CDR3 sequence: CASSLGGYYGYTF. The CDR3 bases are TGTGCCAGCAGCCTAGGAGGTTACTATGGCTACACCTTC.

The gene calls are TRBV7-2 and TRBJ2-3, with 11 nucleotides matching TRBD2. V dropped 5 bases and J dropped 1; count of bases not matched to a gene: 5. The germline V gene has CDR1 SGHTA and CDR2 FQGNSA. This CDR3 contains 16 residues. CDR3 in DNA: TGTGCCAGCAGCCCGTCACTAGCGGGGGGCACAGATACGCAGTATTTT. Residues: CASSPSLAGGTDTQYF. Full variable domain (rest looked up from reference TRBV7-2 and TRBJ2-3): GAGVSQSPSNKVTEKGKDVELRCDPISGHTALYWYRQSLGQGLEFLIYFQGNSAPDKSGLPSDRFSAERTGGSVSTLTIQRTQQEDSAVYLCASSPSLAGGTDTQYFGPGTRLTVL.

The rearrangement joins TRBV3-1 (or the pseudogene TRBV3-2) to TRBJ1-2; 10 bases map to TRBD1. With 3 bases clipped from V and 4 bases from J, the junction kept 2 bases outside the gene matches. Germline-derived CDR1 and CDR2 are LGHDT and YNNKEL (reference sequence). The CDR3 spans 14 residues. CDR3 DNA sequence: TGTGCCAGCAGCCAGGGACAGGGGCTCTATGGCTACACCTTC. As protein: CASSQGQGLYGYTF.

CDR3 DNA sequence: TGCAGCGTTGATACTGGTACTAATGAAAAACTGTTTTTT. Residues: CSVDTGTNEKLFF. The rearrangement links TRBV29-1 to TRBJ1-4; D is undetermined. The V end lost 3 bases, the J end lost 2 bases, and 7 bases lay between the germline ends. This CDR3 is 13 amino acids long. Germline V gives CDR1 SQVTM, CDR2 ANQGSEA.

The V gene is TRBV9, the J gene TRBJ1-1, with 8 bases lining up with TRBD1. With V trimmed by 7 bases and J by 1 base, 0 bases remained unmatched. The CDR3 consists of 12 residues. Per germline, CDR1 SGDLS and CDR2 YYNGEE. Here the CDR3 reads CASGQGNTEAFF. The CDR3 DNA sequence: TGTGCCAGCGGACAGGGGAACACTGAAGCTTTCTTT.

This rearrangement joins TRBV18 to TRBJ1-5; D possibly corresponds to TRBD1 (6 bases). Looked up from germline, CDR1 is KGHSH and CDR2 is LQKENI. CDR3 length equals 14 residues. V lost 1 base to trimming and J lost 6 bases, with 10 bases between them. The CDR3, as DNA: TGTGCCAGCTCACCACAGGGGGAGGGTCAGCCCCAGCATTTT. This encodes CASSPQGEGQPQHF.

V and J are TRBV5-4 and TRBJ1-3, with D unresolved. Deletions cut 1 base from V and 4 bases from J, with 12 bases between. Germline values: CDR1 SGHNT, CDR2 YYREEE (reference sequence). The CDR3 has 15 amino acids. For the CDR3, the DNA is TGTGCCAGCAGCTTGAATAGCGGGGTAGGAAACACCATATATTTT. Translating gives CASSLNSGVGNTIYF.